The subject of this entry is one TCR beta chain. Antigen specificity is unknown. The sample is drawn from a study of identifying expanded T cells in peripheral blood. Findings and limits, study-wide: Across healthy donors, higher total template counts meant significantly greater approximately two-week count variance. About 1.2 clones differed between technical replicates, versus approximately 16 and 20 over time.

Repertoires were generated with immunoSEQ multiplex PCR, while TCRdb's copy carries only in-frame clones and drops some. Of 91,000 or so clones listed, 88% are singletons. The source material was blood. The receptor's source is a person aged 18 to 75 in good health.

CDR3 nucleotide sequence: TGTGCCAGCAGCAGTAACAGGGATTGGGACTACGAGCAGTACTTC. This encodes CASSSNRDWDYEQYF. This chain links TRBV27 with TRBJ2-7; D may be TRBD1 (6 bases). Germline V gene data show CDR1 as MNHEY and CDR2 as SMNVEV (reference sequence). The CDR3 is 15 residues long. The germline V and J ends were trimmed by 6 bases and 3 bases, with 18 bases remaining between them.